This TCR beta chain originates from a study of Ad26.COV2.S vaccination and SARS-CoV-2 variants. For the study at large: By the intramuscular route, Ad26.COV2.S was given once, or twice 56 days apart.

Trimming took 1 base from V and 6 from J, leaving 10 bases between them. This CDR3 has 14 amino acids. Per germline, CDR1 MNHNS and CDR2 SASEGT. Produced via immunoSEQ multiplex PCR; TCRdb's table is partial and in-frame only. The sample comprises 200,000 to 300,000 clones, roughly 85% of which are singletons, and roughly 3% rests with the top ten. Study-wide findings and caveats: Vaccinees showed greater spike-specific TCR breadth than placebo recipients. Quantification of TCR breadth and depth may have yielded underestimates of total T cell responses.

This clone was recorded once. Antigen unknown. Regarding treatment: approximately 18 received Ad26.COV2.S at low or high dose, single or two shots; 5 received placebo; per-sample allocation not given. Each sample was drawn 63 days after the first injection (of vaccine or placebo). The J gene is TRBJ1-5, the V gene TRBV6-1; a possible D gene is TRBD1 (5 bases). The receptor's source is a person aged 18-60 years who received the Ad26.COV2.S COVID-19 vaccine or a placebo. The sequenced sample was peripheral blood, obtained in a trial of Ad26.COV2.S vaccine versus placebo. CDR3 in amino acids: CASSEVQGGQPQHF. The CDR3 DNA reads TGTGCCAGCAGTGAAGTCCAGGGCGGTCAGCCCCAGCATTTT.